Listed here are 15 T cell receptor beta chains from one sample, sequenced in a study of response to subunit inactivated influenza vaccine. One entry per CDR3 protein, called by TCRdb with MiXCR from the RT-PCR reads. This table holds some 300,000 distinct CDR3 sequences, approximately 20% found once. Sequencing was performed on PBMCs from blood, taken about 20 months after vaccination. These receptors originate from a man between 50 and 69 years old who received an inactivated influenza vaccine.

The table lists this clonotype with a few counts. CDR3 sequence (DNA): TGTGCCAGCAGCTTCGCGGGTCTGAGAAACACCATATATTTT. This sequence encodes CASSFAGLRNTIYF. This rearrangement joins TRBV7-2 to TRBJ1-3; no clear D. CDR1 is SGHTA, CDR2 FQGNSA, per germline. V was cut by 3 bases and J by 5 bases, with 11 bases left in between. This CDR3 is 14 amino acids long.

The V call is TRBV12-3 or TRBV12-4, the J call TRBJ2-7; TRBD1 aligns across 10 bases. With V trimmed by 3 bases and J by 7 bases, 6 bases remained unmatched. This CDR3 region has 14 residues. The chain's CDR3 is CASSLGQGSLEQYF. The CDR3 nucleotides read TGTGCCAGCAGTTTGGGACAGGGGAGTCTAGAGCAGTACTTC.

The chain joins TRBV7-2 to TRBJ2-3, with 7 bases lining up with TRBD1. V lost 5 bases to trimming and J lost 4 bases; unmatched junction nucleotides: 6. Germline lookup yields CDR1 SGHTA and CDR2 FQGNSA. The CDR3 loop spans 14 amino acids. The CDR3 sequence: CASSLVGGPDTQYF. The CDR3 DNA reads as TGTGCCAGCAGCCTCGTAGGGGGCCCAGATACGCAGTATTTT. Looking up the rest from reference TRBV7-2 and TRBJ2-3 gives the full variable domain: GAGVSQSPSNKVTEKGKDVELRCDPISGHTALYWYRQSLGQGLEFLIYFQGNSAPDKSGLPSDRFSAERTGGSVSTLTIQRTQQEDSAVYLCASSLVGGPDTQYFGPGTRLTVL.

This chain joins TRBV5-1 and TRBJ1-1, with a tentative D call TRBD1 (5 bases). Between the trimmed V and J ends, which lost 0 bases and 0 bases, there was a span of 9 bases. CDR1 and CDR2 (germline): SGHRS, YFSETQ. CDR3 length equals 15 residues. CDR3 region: CASSLVGGMNTEAFF. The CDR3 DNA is TGCGCCAGCAGCTTGGTTGGGGGGATGAACACTGAAGCTTTCTTT.

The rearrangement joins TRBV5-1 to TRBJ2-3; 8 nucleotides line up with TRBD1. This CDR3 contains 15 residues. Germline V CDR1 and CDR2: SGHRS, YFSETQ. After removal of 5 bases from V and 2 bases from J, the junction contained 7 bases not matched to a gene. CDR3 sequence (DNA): TGCGCCAGCAGTCACGGACAGGGAAACACAGATACGCAGTATTTT. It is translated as CASSHGQGNTDTQYF. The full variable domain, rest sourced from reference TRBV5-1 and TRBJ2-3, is KAGVTQTPRYLIKTRGQQVTLSCSPISGHRSVSWYQQTPGQGLQFLFEYFSETQRNKGNFPGRFSGRQFSNSRSEMNVSTLELGDSALYLCASSHGQGNTDTQYFGPGTRLTVL.

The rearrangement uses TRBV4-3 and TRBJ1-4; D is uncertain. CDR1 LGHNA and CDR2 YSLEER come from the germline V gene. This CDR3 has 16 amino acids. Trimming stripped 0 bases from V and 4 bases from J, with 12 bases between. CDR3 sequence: CASSQDRWQDNEKLFF. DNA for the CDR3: TGCGCCAGCAGCCAAGATAGGTGGCAGGATAATGAAAAACTGTTTTTT.

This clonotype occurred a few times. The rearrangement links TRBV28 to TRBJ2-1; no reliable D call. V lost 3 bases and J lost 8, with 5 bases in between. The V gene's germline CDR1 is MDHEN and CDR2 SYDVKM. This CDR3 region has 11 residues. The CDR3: CASSFGYEQFF. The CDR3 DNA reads TGTGCCAGCAGTTTCGGGTATGAGCAGTTCTTC.

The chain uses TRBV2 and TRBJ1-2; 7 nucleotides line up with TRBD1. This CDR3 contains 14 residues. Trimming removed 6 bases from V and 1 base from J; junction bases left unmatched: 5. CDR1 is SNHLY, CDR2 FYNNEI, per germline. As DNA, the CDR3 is TGTGCCAGCAGAGGGGGCCGGATTAACTATGGCTACACCTTC. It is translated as CASRGGRINYGYTF.

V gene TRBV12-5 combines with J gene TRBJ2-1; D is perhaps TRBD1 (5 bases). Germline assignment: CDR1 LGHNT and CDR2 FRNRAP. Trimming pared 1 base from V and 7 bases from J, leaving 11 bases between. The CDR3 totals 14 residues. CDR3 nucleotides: TGTGCTAGTGGTTTGGGACCAGGGTGGAATGAGCAGTTCTTC. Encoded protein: CASGLGPGWNEQFF.

The CDR3 DNA follows: TGTGCCAGCAGTTCCTTCCTGAATCAGCCCCAGCATTTT. It specifies CASSSFLNQPQHF. The rearrangement links TRBV6-5 to TRBJ1-5; D gene uncertain. CDR1 and CDR2 from the germline V gene are MNHEY and SVGAGI. V was trimmed by 4 bases and J by 4 bases, leaving 8 bases between them. The CDR3 loop spans 13 amino acids.

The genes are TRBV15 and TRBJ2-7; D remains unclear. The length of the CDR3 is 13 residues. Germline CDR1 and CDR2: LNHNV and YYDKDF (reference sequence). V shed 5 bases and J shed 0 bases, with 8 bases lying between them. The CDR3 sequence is CATSFPGSYEQYF. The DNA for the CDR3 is TGTGCCACCAGCTTTCCGGGCTCCTACGAGCAGTACTTC. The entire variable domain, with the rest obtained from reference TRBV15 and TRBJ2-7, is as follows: DAMVIQNPRYQVTQFGKPVTLSCSQTLNHNVMYWYQQKSSQAPKLLFHYYDKDFNNEADTPDNFQSRRPNTSFCFLDIRSPGLGDTAMYLCATSFPGSYEQYFGPGTRLTVT.

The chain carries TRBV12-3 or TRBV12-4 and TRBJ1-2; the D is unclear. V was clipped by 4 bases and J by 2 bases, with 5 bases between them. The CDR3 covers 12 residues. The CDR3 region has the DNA TGTGCCAGCAGTTCAGTCAACTATGGCTACACCTTC. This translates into CASSSVNYGYTF.

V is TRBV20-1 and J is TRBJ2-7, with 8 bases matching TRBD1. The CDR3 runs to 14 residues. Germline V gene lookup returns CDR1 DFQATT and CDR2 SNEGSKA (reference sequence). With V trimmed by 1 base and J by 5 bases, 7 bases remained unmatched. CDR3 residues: CSARAWTGRNEQYF. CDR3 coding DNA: TGCAGTGCTAGAGCCTGGACAGGGAGAAACGAGCAGTACTTC.

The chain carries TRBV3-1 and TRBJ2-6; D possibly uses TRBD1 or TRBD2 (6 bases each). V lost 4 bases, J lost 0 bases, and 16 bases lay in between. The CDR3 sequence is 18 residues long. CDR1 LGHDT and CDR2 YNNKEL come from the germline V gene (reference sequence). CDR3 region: CASSRGAAAFSGANVLTF. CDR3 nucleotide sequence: TGTGCCAGCAGCCGGGGGGCAGCGGCCTTCTCTGGGGCCAACGTCCTGACTTTC.

This CDR3 is CASSLEGPSYNEQFF. CDR3 DNA: TGCGCCAGCAGCTTGGAAGGGCCCTCCTACAATGAGCAGTTCTTC. The V call is TRBV5-1, the J call TRBJ2-1; D uncertain. Germline V gives CDR1 SGHRS, CDR2 YFSETQ. This CDR3 region has 15 residues. The V end lost 0 bases, the J end lost 0 bases, and 7 bases lay between the germline ends.